Below, 15 T cell receptor beta chains from the same sample are listed, as sequenced in a study of post-analysis software for immune sequencing data. Study-wide results and caveats: In patients, TRBV5-6, TRBV5-1 and TRBV20-1 belonged to five or six TRBV segments found more frequently than in controls.

These receptors have no identified antigens. Sequencing libraries made from TCR beta cDNA carried unique molecular identifiers. TCRdb processed the PCR reads anew with MiXCR; each CDR3 protein has one entry. This table holds 600,000 to 700,000 distinct CDR3 sequences, 55% to 60% found once. Specimen: blood. These receptors all stem from a girl aged 2 to 10 with multiple sclerosis.

This clonotype occurred a few times. This chain uses TRBV20-1 with TRBJ1-4, with TRBD1 matching over 8 bases. Germline CDR1 DFQATT, CDR2 SNEGSKA (reference sequence). V lost 0 bases, J lost 7 bases, and 4 bases stayed unmatched. The CDR3 contains 14 residues. The CDR3 nucleotides are TGCAGTGCTAGAGATTTAACAGGGGGTGAAAAACTGTTTTTT. Its translation: CSARDLTGGEKLFF.

The chain links TRBV20-1 to TRBJ2-3; tentatively, D is TRBD2 (5 bases). Per germline, CDR1 DFQATT and CDR2 SNEGSKA (reference sequence). V lost 4 bases and J 1 base, leaving 12 bases between the germline ends. The CDR3 spans 14 residues. CDR3 protein: CSATGRLRTDTQYF. CDR3 nucleotide sequence: TGCAGTGCTACGGGAAGACTCCGCACAGATACGCAGTATTTT.

This CDR3 is CASSLGPSGTNTGELFF. DNA of the CDR3: TGTGCCAGCAGCTTGGGACCTAGCGGAACGAACACCGGGGAGCTGTTTTTT. The chain recombines TRBV7-3 with TRBJ2-2; 7 positions match TRBD2. Trimming took 3 bases from V and 0 from J; bases not matched to a gene: 7. The CDR3 length is 17 residues. Per the germline V gene, CDR1 is SGHTA and CDR2 is FQGTGA.

For this clonotype: Relative to the germline gene, one junction end is altered; a read error may explain this. This rearrangement joins TRBV7-8 to TRBJ2-3; TRBD2 matches 12 bases. The CDR3 has 14 residues. Germline V gives CDR1 SGHVS, CDR2 FQNEAQ. CDR3 loop: CVSSSGLAGDTQYF. The CDR3 nucleotides are TGTGTCAGCAGCTCGGGACTAGCGGGAGATACGCAGTATTTT.

V is TRBV27 and J is TRBJ2-7; the D is unclear. The CDR3 contains 14 residues. CDR1 MNHEY and CDR2 SMNVEV come from the germline V gene (reference sequence). Trimming removed 4 bases at V and 1 base at J, with 11 bases between. CDR3 amino acids: CASSSQDQSYEQYF. The CDR3 nucleotides read TGTGCCAGCAGTTCCCAGGACCAGTCCTACGAGCAGTACTTC.

This chain joins TRBV10-2 and TRBJ2-6, with a possible D match to TRBD1 (5 bases). The CDR3 extends over 14 amino acids. The germline CDR1 and CDR2 sequences are WSHSY and SAAADI. Trimming pared 8 bases from V and 2 bases from J, leaving 10 bases between. The CDR3 DNA reads TGCGCCAGCTGGCCCAGGGCTGGGGCCAACGTCCTGACTTTC. Protein sequence: CASWPRAGANVLTF.

The chain uses TRBV7-2 and TRBJ1-6; D remains ambiguous. Germline loops: CDR1 SGHTA, CDR2 FQGNSA. V dropped 0 bases and J dropped 7 bases, with 16 bases sitting between them. The CDR3 loop spans 17 amino acids. The CDR3 DNA is TGTGCCAGCAGCTTAGCGCATCAGGTCCCGGCCAATTCACCCCTCCACTTT. It is translated as CASSLAHQVPANSPLHF.

The chain recombines TRBV3-1 with TRBJ1-2; D is ambiguous. V lost 4 bases, J lost 5 bases, and 17 bases lay in between. Germline assignment: CDR1 LGHDT and CDR2 YNNKEL (reference sequence). CDR3 length: 15 residues. CDR3 loop: CASSPAVVQPYGYTF. CDR3 in DNA: TGTGCCAGCAGCCCCGCGGTGGTCCAGCCGTATGGCTACACCTTC.

The table lists this clonotype with a few counts. In DNA form, the CDR3 reads TGTGCCAGCAGTCCAACGGCATATGGCTACACCTTC. Protein sequence: CASSPTAYGYTF. The V gene is TRBV12-3 or TRBV12-4, the J gene TRBJ1-2; D is uncertain. V lost 5 bases, J lost 5 bases, and 9 bases lay in between. CDR3 size: 12 residues.

This clonotype was seen a handful of times. The chain has TRBV2 and TRBJ2-5; the D is unclear. In germline, CDR1 is SNHLY, CDR2 FYNNEI. Trimming removed 1 base from V and 4 bases from J, with 10 bases in between. The CDR3 runs 14 residues. The CDR3 sequence is CASSEENYSETQYF. CDR3 DNA sequence: TGTGCCAGCAGTGAAGAGAACTACTCAGAGACCCAGTACTTC.

This chain uses TRBV15 with TRBJ2-1; 9 positions agree with TRBD1. Per germline, CDR1 LNHNV and CDR2 YYDKDF (reference sequence). V lost 5 bases, J lost 3 bases, and 5 bases stayed unmatched. This CDR3 contains 15 residues. CDR3 coding DNA: TGTGCCACCAGCGGGGGGACAGGGCTCTACAATGAGCAGTTCTTC. Translated, it gives CATSGGTGLYNEQFF.

This chain joins TRBV6-5 and TRBJ2-3; 9 bases map to TRBD1. The CDR3 extends over 13 amino acids. Germline CDR1 is MNHEY and CDR2 is SVGAGI. The V and J ends lost 11 bases and 3 bases, in that order; junction bases with no gene match: 6. CDR3 sequence reads: CACWDRETDTQYF. The DNA of the CDR3 is TGTGCCTGTTGGGACAGGGAGACAGATACGCAGTATTTT.

This sequence joins TRBV30 and TRBJ1-2; perhaps TRBD1 as D (5 bases). Germline CDR1 GTSNPN, CDR2 SVGIG (reference sequence). CDR3 size: 14 residues. V lost 0 bases to trimming and J lost 7 bases, with 15 bases between them. CDR3 residues: CAWSVLRGRVGYTF. CDR3 nucleotide sequence: TGTGCCTGGAGTGTACTTAGGGGACGGGTTGGCTACACCTTC.

The chain recombines TRBV11-2 with TRBJ2-7; a possible D gene is TRBD2 (5 bases). The CDR3 totals 13 residues. The ends were cut back, 5 bases at V and 4 bases at J, with 12 bases in the middle. Germline V gives CDR1 SGHAT, CDR2 FQNNGV. The CDR3 sequence is CASSQMDFYEQYF. The DNA of the CDR3 is TGTGCCAGCAGCCAGATGGACTTTTACGAGCAGTACTTC.

This clonotype was seen a single time. The gene calls are TRBV20-1 and TRBJ2-3; TRBD2 aligns across 9 bases. This CDR3 is built from 15 residues. In germline, CDR1 is DFQATT, CDR2 SNEGSKA (reference sequence). V dropped 8 bases and J dropped 6; count of bases not matched to a gene: 15. CDR3 sequence: CSTSAGTSRGDTQYF. In nucleotides, the CDR3 is TGCAGTACCTCGGCCGGGACTAGCCGGGGGGATACGCAGTATTTT.